A single sample is the source of the 21 T cell receptor beta chains below, sequenced in a study of CD8 T cells in Susac syndrome. RNA totalling about 0.45 to 1 ug underwent reverse transcription with random hexamers. TCRdb re-derived calls from the immunoSEQ multiplex PCR reads in MiXCR, one entry per CDR3 protein. The sample consists of about 120,000 distinct CDR3 sequences, more than 90% of them appearing once. The specimen sequenced was CD8+ T cells from PBMCs. These receptors were collected from a human donor with Susac syndrome.

The chain recombines TRBV9 with TRBJ2-1; either TRBD1 or TRBD2 may fit D (6 bases each). The CDR3 length is 17 residues. In germline, CDR1 is SGDLS, CDR2 YYNGEE. With 0 bases removed from V and 6 bases from J, the gap between germline ends came to 19 bases. The CDR3 protein is CASSVEGGRGLLNEQFF. The CDR3 bases are TGTGCCAGCAGCGTAGAGGGGGGACGGGGACTTCTCAATGAGCAGTTCTTC. Supplemented by reference TRBV9 and TRBJ2-1, the full variable domain reads DSGVTQTPKHLITATGQRVTLRCSPRSGDLSVYWYQQSLDQGLQFLIQYYNGEERAKGNILERFSAQQFPDLHSELNLSSLELGDSALYFCASSVEGGRGLLNEQFFGPGTRLTVL.

J is TRBJ2-5 and V is TRBV12-3 or TRBV12-4, with 10 bases matching TRBD1. The J segment lost 3 bases and the V segment lost 3 bases, leaving 7 bases of the junction unmatched. The CDR3 has 16 amino acids. The CDR3 DNA is TGTGCCAGCAGTTTCGTCCGGGACAGGGGAAAAGAGACCCAGTACTTC. Amino acid sequence: CASSFVRDRGKETQYF.

The V and J genes are TRBV5-4 and TRBJ2-7; TRBD1 matches at 10 bases. The V segment lost 6 bases and the J segment 3 bases; nucleotides outside the gene matches: 9. Germline values: CDR1 SGHNT, CDR2 YYREEE (reference sequence). The CDR3 is 15 amino acids. In DNA form, the CDR3 reads TGTGCCAGCAAGGGGGGACAGGGGTCTTTCTACGAGCAGTACTTC. Protein sequence: CASKGGQGSFYEQYF.

CDR3 DNA sequence: TGCGCCAGCAGCCAAGGGAGCTCTGGAAACACCATATATTTT. Residues: CASSQGSSGNTIYF. The rearrangement uses TRBV4-3 and TRBJ1-3; D remains unclear. The CDR3 contains 14 residues. Germline loops: CDR1 LGHNA, CDR2 YSLEER. The V and J ends lost 1 base and 0 bases respectively, with 4 bases between them.

The genes are TRBV27 and TRBJ1-5; possibly TRBD1 for D (6 bases). This CDR3 has 16 residues. V lost 2 bases and J lost 2, with 13 bases in between. CDR1 is MNHEY, CDR2 SMNVEV, per germline (reference sequence). The CDR3 loop reads CASSLRGSRGNQPQHF. CDR3 bases: TGTGCCAGCAGTTTAAGGGGGTCTCGTGGCAATCAGCCCCAGCATTTT.

The chain employs TRBV12-3 or TRBV12-4 and TRBJ2-3, with D possibly TRBD2 on 5 matching bases. V was pared by 0 bases and J by 0 bases, with 7 bases between. The CDR3 consists of 15 residues. The DNA for the CDR3 is TGTGCCAGCAGTTTAGCCGACTACAGCACAGATACGCAGTATTTT. It specifies CASSLADYSTDTQYF.

The sample holds a few counts of this clonotype. The rearrangement links TRBV12-3 or TRBV12-4 to TRBJ2-7; D unclear. There are 12 residues in the CDR3. V dropped 8 bases and J dropped 0 bases, with 8 bases sitting between them. CDR3 in DNA: TGTGCCAGCGGCGATAGCTCCTACGAGCAGTACTTC. It encodes CASGDSSYEQYF.

In nucleotides, the CDR3 is TGTGCCAGCAGCCCGATGGGACTAGCCGGGGAGACCCAGTACTTC. Translating gives CASSPMGLAGETQYF. This chain links TRBV6-5 with TRBJ2-5; TRBD2 matches 9 bases. With 6 bases clipped from V and 5 bases from J, the junction kept 10 bases outside the gene matches. This CDR3 contains 15 residues. Germline assignment: CDR1 MNHEY and CDR2 SVGAGI.

CDR3 bases: TGTGCCAGCAGCCAAGATTGGACAGGGCGGGAGACCCAGTACTTC. Encoded protein: CASSQDWTGRETQYF. The chain combines TRBV3-1 with TRBJ2-5, with TRBD1 identical over 8 bases. Germline V gene lookup returns CDR1 LGHDT and CDR2 YNNKEL (reference sequence). The CDR3 is 15 amino acids. With 0 bases clipped from V and 5 bases from J, the junction kept 5 bases outside the gene matches.

This clonotype was counted once. The gene calls are TRBV15 and TRBJ1-5; 9 nucleotides match TRBD1. V trimming: 1 base; J trimming: 0 bases; junction bases outside the gene matches: 7. The CDR3 has 18 amino acids. CDR1 and CDR2 from the germline V gene are LNHNV and YYDKDF (reference sequence). This CDR3 is CATSRGTGEVNSNQPQHF. For the CDR3, the DNA is TGTGCCACCAGCAGAGGGACAGGGGAGGTCAATAGCAATCAGCCCCAGCATTTT.

The chain carries TRBV20-1 and TRBJ1-1; 9 bases map to TRBD1. Germline CDR1 DFQATT, CDR2 SNEGSKA (reference sequence). Trimming at V came to 0 bases and at J to 0 bases, leaving 11 bases not matched to a gene. The CDR3 loop spans 18 amino acids. The CDR3 is CSARDNYLDRGLNTEAFF. The CDR3 DNA is TGCAGTGCTAGAGATAATTATCTGGACAGGGGCCTGAACACTGAAGCTTTCTTT.

The chain combines TRBV25-1 with TRBJ1-2, with D hard to call. V lost 3 bases, J lost 0 bases, and 11 bases lay in between. Germline CDR1 reads MGHDK; CDR2 reads SYGVNS. This CDR3 spans 15 amino acids. The CDR3 DNA sequence: TGTGCCAGCAGTGAGTCCCGGAATACTAACTATGGCTACACCTTC. This codes for CASSESRNTNYGYTF.

A single count supports this clonotype. The CDR3 sequence is CASSQVTRGGYEQYF. The CDR3 DNA follows: TGTGCCAGCAGCCAAGTCACCAGGGGAGGCTACGAGCAGTACTTC. V gene TRBV7-9 combines with J gene TRBJ2-7, with D perhaps being TRBD1 or TRBD2 (6 bases each). Germline-derived CDR1 and CDR2 are SEHNR and FQNEAQ (reference sequence). V lost 5 bases and J 3 bases, leaving 17 bases between the germline ends. This CDR3 has 15 amino acids.

The V and J genes are TRBV30 and TRBJ2-7; 8 bases fit TRBD2. CDR1 and CDR2 (germline): GTSNPN, SVGIG (reference sequence). The trim removed 0 bases at V and 2 bases at J, leaving 3 bases unmatched. This CDR3 is built from 14 residues. The chain's CDR3 is CAWSVSAGAYEQYF. The DNA of the CDR3 is TGTGCCTGGAGTGTGTCAGCGGGAGCCTACGAGCAGTACTTC.

This clonotype was seen once. DNA of the CDR3: TGTGCCAGCAGTGTGAGGGACGACCTAGATACGCAGTATTTT. Its protein product is CASSVRDDLDTQYF. V and J are TRBV2 and TRBJ2-3; D may match TRBD1 or TRBD2 (5 bases each). The ends were cut back, 4 bases at V and 5 bases at J, with 13 bases in the middle. In germline, CDR1 is SNHLY, CDR2 FYNNEI. The CDR3 spans 14 residues.

This chain joins TRBV6-5 and TRBJ1-5, with D hard to call. Germline CDR1 and CDR2: MNHEY and SVGAGI. V was pared by 4 bases and J by 3 bases, with 13 bases between. The CDR3 length is 15 residues. CDR3 residues: CASSSTDAANQPQHF. In nucleotides, the CDR3 is TGTGCCAGCAGTTCGACGGACGCCGCCAATCAGCCCCAGCATTTT.

The chain combines TRBV20-1 with TRBJ2-7, with D perhaps matching TRBD2 (6 bases). CDR1 DFQATT and CDR2 SNEGSKA come from the germline V gene (reference sequence). V was clipped by 2 bases and J by 2 bases, with 25 bases between them. The CDR3 spans 18 residues. The CDR3 coding sequence is TGCAGTGCTAGAAGCGGTCAGACAACCCCTAGCGAGGCCTACGAGCAGTACTTC. This translates into CSARSGQTTPSEAYEQYF.

The V and J genes are TRBV12-3 or TRBV12-4 and TRBJ2-3, with TRBD2 matching 9 bases. V shed 4 bases, J shed 6 bases, and the junction held 8 bases outside the gene matches. CDR3 length equals 15 residues. CDR3 DNA: TGTGCCAGCAGTTCTCGACTAGCGGCCGGGGATACGCAGTATTTT. It is translated as CASSSRLAAGDTQYF.

The chain couples TRBV6-6 to TRBJ2-3; 8 bases match TRBD2. The CDR3 has 14 residues. The V and J ends lost 2 bases and 10 bases, in that order; junction bases with no gene match: 8. Germline CDR1 and CDR2: MNHNY and SVGAGI (reference sequence). The DNA of the CDR3 is TGTGCCAGCAGTTACGGGGACACCGGGAGGGCGCAGTATTTT. Its protein is CASSYGDTGRAQYF.

The table lists this clonotype with a few counts. The chain combines TRBV7-9 with TRBJ2-7; perhaps TRBD2 as D (7 bases). CDR1 SEHNR and CDR2 FQNEAQ come from the germline V gene (reference sequence). V was shortened by 1 base and J by 0 bases, with 10 bases between the two germline ends. The CDR3 extends over 15 amino acids. This chain's CDR3 is CASSLGGGSSYEQYF. CDR3 nucleotide sequence: TGTGCCAGCAGCTTAGGGGGGGGCAGCTCCTACGAGCAGTACTTC.

This chain joins TRBV4-3 and TRBJ2-1, with 8 bases fitting TRBD2. Per the germline V gene, CDR1 is LGHNA and CDR2 is YSLEER. V shed 0 bases, J shed 15 bases, and the junction held 16 bases outside the gene matches. This CDR3 contains 16 residues. CDR3: CASSQDRAGGSMSTFF. The CDR3 DNA reads TGCGCCAGCAGCCAAGATCGGGCGGGAGGATCAATGAGCACGTTCTTC.